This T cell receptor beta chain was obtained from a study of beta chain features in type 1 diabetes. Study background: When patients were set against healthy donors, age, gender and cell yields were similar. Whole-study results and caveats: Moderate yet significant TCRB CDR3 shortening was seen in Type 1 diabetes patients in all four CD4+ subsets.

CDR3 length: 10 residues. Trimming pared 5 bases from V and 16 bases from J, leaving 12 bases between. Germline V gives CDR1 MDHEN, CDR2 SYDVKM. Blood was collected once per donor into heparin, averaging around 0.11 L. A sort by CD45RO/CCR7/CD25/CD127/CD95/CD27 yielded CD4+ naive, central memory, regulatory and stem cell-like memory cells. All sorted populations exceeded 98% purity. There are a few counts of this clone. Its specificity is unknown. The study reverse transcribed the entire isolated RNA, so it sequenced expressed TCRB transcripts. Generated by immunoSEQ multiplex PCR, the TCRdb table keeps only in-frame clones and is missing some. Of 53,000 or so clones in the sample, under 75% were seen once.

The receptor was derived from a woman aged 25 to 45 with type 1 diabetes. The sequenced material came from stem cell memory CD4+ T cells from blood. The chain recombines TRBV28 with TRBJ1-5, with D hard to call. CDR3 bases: TGTGCCAGCAGTAGACAAAGTCCCCATTTT. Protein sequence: CASSRQSPHF. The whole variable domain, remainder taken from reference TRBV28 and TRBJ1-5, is DVKVTQSSRYLVKRTGEKVFLECVQDMDHENMFWYRQDPGLGLRLIYFSYDVKMKEKGDIPEGYSVSREKKERFSLILESASTNQTSMYLCASSRQSPHFGDGTRLSIL.